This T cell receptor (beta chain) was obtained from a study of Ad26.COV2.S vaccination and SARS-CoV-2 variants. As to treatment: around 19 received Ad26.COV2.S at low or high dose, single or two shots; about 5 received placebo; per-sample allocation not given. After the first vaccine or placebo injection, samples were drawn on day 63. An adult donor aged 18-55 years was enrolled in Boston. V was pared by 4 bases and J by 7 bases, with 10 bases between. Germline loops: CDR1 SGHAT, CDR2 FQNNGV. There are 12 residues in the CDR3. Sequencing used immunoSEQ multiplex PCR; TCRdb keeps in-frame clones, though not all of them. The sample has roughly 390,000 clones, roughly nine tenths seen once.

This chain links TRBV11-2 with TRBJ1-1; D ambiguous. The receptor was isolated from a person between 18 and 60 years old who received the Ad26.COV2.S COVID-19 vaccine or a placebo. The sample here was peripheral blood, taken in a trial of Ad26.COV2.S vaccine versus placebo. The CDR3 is CASSSIQNEAFF. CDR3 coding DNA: TGTGCCAGCAGCTCCATCCAGAATGAAGCTTTCTTT.